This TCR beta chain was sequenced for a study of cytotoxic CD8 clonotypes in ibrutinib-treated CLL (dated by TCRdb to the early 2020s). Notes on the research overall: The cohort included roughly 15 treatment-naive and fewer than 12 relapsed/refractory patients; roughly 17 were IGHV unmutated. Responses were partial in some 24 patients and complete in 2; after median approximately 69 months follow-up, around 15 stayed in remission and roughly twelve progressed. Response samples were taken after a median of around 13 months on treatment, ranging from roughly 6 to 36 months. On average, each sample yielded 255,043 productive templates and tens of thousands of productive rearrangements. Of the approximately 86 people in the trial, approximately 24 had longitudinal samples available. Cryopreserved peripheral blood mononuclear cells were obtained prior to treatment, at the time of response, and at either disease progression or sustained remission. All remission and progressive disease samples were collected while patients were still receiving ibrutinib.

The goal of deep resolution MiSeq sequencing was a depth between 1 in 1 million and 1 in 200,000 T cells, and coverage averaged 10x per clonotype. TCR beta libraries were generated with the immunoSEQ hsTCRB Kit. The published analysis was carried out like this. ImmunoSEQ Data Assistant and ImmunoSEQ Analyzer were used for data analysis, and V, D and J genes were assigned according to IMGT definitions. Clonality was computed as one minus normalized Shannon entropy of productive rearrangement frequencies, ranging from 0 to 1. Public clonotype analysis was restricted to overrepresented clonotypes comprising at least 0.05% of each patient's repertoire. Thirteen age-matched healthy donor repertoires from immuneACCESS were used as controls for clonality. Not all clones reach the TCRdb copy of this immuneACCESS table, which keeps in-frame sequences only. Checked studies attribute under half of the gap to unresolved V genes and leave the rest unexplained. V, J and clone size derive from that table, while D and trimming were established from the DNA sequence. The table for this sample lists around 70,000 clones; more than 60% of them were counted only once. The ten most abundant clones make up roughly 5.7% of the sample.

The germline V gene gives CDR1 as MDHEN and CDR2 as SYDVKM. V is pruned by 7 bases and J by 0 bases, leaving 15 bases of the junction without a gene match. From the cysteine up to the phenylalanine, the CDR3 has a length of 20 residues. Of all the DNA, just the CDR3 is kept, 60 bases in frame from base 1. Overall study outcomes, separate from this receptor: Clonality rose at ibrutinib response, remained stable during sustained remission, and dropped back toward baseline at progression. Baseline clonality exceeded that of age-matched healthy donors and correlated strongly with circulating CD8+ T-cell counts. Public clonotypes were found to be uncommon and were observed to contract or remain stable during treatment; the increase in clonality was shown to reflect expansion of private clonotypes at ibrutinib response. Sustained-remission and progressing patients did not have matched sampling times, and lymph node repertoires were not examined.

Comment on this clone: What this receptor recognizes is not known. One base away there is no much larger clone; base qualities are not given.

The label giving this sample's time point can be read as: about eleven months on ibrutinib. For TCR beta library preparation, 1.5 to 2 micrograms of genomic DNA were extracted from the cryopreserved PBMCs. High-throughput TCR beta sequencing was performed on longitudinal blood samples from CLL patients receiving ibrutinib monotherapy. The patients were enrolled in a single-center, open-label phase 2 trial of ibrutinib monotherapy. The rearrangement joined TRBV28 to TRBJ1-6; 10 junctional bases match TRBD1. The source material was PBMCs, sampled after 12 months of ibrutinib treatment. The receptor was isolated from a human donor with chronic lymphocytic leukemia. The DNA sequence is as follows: TGTGCCAGCACCCGATTAACCCCGGGACAGGGGCTCTCCTATAATTCACCCCTCCACTTT. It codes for CASTRLTPGQGLSYNSPLHF. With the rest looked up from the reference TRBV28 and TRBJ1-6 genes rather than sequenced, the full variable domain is DVKVTQSSRYLVKRTGEKVFLECVQDMDHENMFWYRQDPGLGLRLIYFSYDVKMKEKGDIPEGYSVSREKKERFSLILESASTNQTSMYLCASTRLTPGQGLSYNSPLHFGNGTRLTVT.